This T cell receptor (beta chain) is from a study of blood T cell repertoires in COVID-19. Across the whole study: Acute-phase and convalescent COVID-19 samples originated in the United States, Italy and Spain. T cells, B-cell-depleted T cells, or PBMCs provided the cDNA or gDNA that served as material.

Repertoires were generated with immunoSEQ multiplex PCR, while TCRdb's copy carries only in-frame clones and drops some. Counted here are some 270,000 clones, 75% to 90% occurring once; the ten biggest clones make up about 2.9%. The age range of participants was about 18 to 90 years, with residence in roughly 25 US areas. In assigning cohorts, the study relied on participant-reported clinical history. The sequenced sample consisted of PBMCs or T cells enriched from blood (not recorded which). This sequence was found in a woman aged 40 to 55 who had been exposed to COVID-19.

The chain's CDR3 is CASRPTGVGYTF. CDR3 in DNA: TGTGCCAGCAGACCGACAGGGGTGGGCTACACCTTC. V is TRBV2 and J is TRBJ1-2; 8 nucleotides agree with TRBD1. CDR1 and CDR2 (germline): SNHLY, FYNNEI. The CDR3 totals 12 residues. Trimming cost V 6 bases and J 8 bases; bases outside gene matches: 5.